The source of this T cell receptor beta chain is a study of response to subunit inactivated influenza vaccine. Points from the study as a whole: Authors suggested that a seasonal influenza vaccination recruits few new T cells each time.

TCRdb reprocessed the RT-PCR reads via MiXCR and lists one record per CDR3 protein. There are around 850,000 distinct CDR3 sequences in the sample; 15% to 20% occur only once, and approximately 11% lies in the top ten. Regarding this clonotype: Antigen: not known.

The germline gives CDR1 LNHNV, CDR2 YYDKDF (reference sequence). The V and J ends lost 0 bases and 0 bases, in that order; junction bases with no gene match: 8. The CDR3 runs to 17 residues. The sequences come from PBMCs from blood, collected roughly 5 days after vaccination. The rearrangement joins TRBV15 to TRBJ2-7; 7 bases match TRBD2. This clonotype originated in a man aged 50 to 60 who received an inactivated influenza vaccine. The CDR3 loop reads CATSRDSAGEGSYEQYF. The DNA of the CDR3 is TGTGCCACCAGCAGAGATTCCGCGGGAGAGGGCTCCTACGAGCAGTACTTC.